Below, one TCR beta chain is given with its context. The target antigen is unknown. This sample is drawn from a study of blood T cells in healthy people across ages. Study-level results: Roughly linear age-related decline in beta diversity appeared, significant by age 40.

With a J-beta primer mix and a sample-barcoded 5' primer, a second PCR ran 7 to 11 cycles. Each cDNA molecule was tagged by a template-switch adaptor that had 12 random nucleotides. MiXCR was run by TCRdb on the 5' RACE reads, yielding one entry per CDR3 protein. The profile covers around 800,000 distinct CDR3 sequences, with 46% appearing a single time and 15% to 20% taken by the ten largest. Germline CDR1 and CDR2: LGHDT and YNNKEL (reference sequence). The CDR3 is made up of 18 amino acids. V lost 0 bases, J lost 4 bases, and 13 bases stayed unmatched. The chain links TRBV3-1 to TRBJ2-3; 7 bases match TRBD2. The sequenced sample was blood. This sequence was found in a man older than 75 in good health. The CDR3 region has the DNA TGTGCCAGCAGCCAAGATCCCCCGGCTAGCGGTATCGCAGATACGCAGTATTTT. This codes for CASSQDPPASGIADTQYF.